The entry that follows covers one TCR beta chain sequence. Its antigen is unidentified. Sequence data for DNA of cultured CD4+ T cells were generated by the Oncomine TCR Beta short-read assay. TCRdb independently ran MiXCR on the PCR reads; one entry per CDR3 protein. The sample yields a few thousand distinct CDR3 sequences, around 43% seen once. CDR1 is MGHDK, CDR2 SYGVNS, per germline. The V end was cut by 4 bases, the J end by 5 bases, with 17 bases between. This CDR3 is 16 amino acids long. Treatment defined: approximately 9-day PBMC culture with coronavirus spike peptide pools or control peptides (ViraFEST assay). CD4+ T-cell collection from the unexposed donor predated the COVID-19 pandemic (2011-2018). This record belongs to a study of vaccination and CD4 T cells after COVID-19. Turning to the study itself: The convalescents, six males and four females, included two who were Hispanic. Blood was drawn a median around 70 days post second dose, range 14 to 241. Overlapping peptides covering the spike proteins of SARS-CoV-2, HCoV-NL63, HCoV-OC43 and HCoV-229E were added to stimulate cells.

Material for sequencing was CD4+ T cells from blood, cultured in vitro. This clonotype was sampled from a human donor in good health. The genes are TRBV25-1 and TRBJ2-2, with D perhaps being TRBD1 or TRBD2 (5 bases each). CDR3 coding DNA: TGTGCCAGCAGTGTAACCCCGGGACGGGGTACCGGGGAGCTGTTTTTT. Translated: CASSVTPGRGTGELFF.